The 2 T cell receptor beta chains below were found in one sample sequenced in a study of shared clonotypes between healthy human individuals. Assay used: immunoSEQ multiplex PCR; TCRdb lists only in-frame clones, some missing. The sample has 2 million to 2.5 million clones, approximately 94% seen once; the top ten hold 1.7%. The naive CD8 population came from CD45RO-negative cells selected for CCR7, without terminally differentiated effector memory CD45RA+ cells. Sample: naive CD8+ T cells from PBMCs. All receptors derive from a man aged 18 to 30 in good health. Some clones in this sample may be carry-over from other donors' samples.

The rearrangement uses TRBV2 and TRBJ2-7; D is unresolved. The germline CDR1 and CDR2 sequences are SNHLY and FYNNEI. The CDR3 sequence is 14 residues long. V was clipped by 1 base and J by 0 bases, with 7 bases between them. CDR3 bases: TGTGCCAGCAGTGAAGGAGTCCTCTCCTACGAGCAGTACTTC. Encoded protein: CASSEGVLSYEQYF.

V usage is TRBV4-1 and J usage is TRBJ1-1; D is ambiguous. Germline assignment: CDR1 MGHRA and CDR2 YSYEKL. The CDR3 is made up of 15 amino acids. Trimming cost V 2 bases and J 1 base, with 11 bases left between them. The CDR3 bases are TGCGCCAGCAGCCAATATAAAAAGAAGAACACTGAAGCTTTCTTT. It codes for CASSQYKKKNTEAFF.